These 6 T cell receptor beta chains originate from one sample sequenced in a study of T cell responses to AZD1222 COVID-19 vaccine. Clones were read by immunoSEQ multiplex PCR, and TCRdb kept only the in-frame ones, dropping some. The sample has about 180,000 clones, approximately 90% seen once; the top ten hold roughly 2.5%. Sample: peripheral blood, taken on day 0 of AZD1222 vaccination. These receptors were collected from an adult in good health.

This chain uses TRBV14 with TRBJ2-1, with D possibly being TRBD2 (6 bases). There are 16 residues in the CDR3. The germline V gene encodes CDR1 SGHDN and CDR2 FVKESK. V lost 2 bases and J 0 bases, leaving 11 bases between the germline ends. The CDR3 sequence: CASSQTGAPSYNEQFF. As DNA, the CDR3 is TGTGCCAGCAGCCAAACGGGAGCCCCCTCCTACAATGAGCAGTTCTTC.

The chain has TRBV3-1 (or the pseudogene TRBV3-2) and TRBJ2-5; possible D gene TRBD2, 5 bases. V lost 0 bases to trimming and J lost 0 bases, with 11 bases between them. The CDR3 totals 16 residues. CDR1 and CDR2 (germline): LGHDT, YNNKEL (reference sequence). CDR3 loop: CASSQDFERYQETQYF. In nucleotides, the CDR3 is TGTGCCAGCAGCCAAGACTTTGAGCGGTACCAAGAGACCCAGTACTTC.

The chain links TRBV19 to TRBJ1-3; maybe TRBD1 (5 bases). Trimming stripped 3 bases from V and 10 bases from J, with 16 bases between. Germline loops: CDR1 LNHDA, CDR2 SQIVND (reference sequence). There are 14 residues in the CDR3. CDR3 region: CASSIGYLGGTIYF. As DNA, the CDR3 is TGTGCCAGTAGTATTGGGTACCTTGGGGGAACCATATATTTT. The complete variable domain, with remaining parts taken from reference TRBV19 and TRBJ1-3, reads DGGITQSPKYLFRKEGQNVTLSCEQNLNHDAMYWYRQDPGQGLRLIYYSQIVNDFQKGDIAEGYSVSREKKESFPLTVTSAQKNPTAFYLCASSIGYLGGTIYFGEGSWLTVV.

This clone was seen only once. CDR3 region: CASSTDSSTGNTIYF. CDR3 nucleotide sequence: TGTGCCAGCAGTACGGACAGCTCTACTGGAAACACCATATATTTT. The chain employs TRBV2 and TRBJ1-3, with D possibly TRBD1 on 6 matching bases. CDR3 size: 15 residues. The germline gives CDR1 SNHLY, CDR2 FYNNEI. With 5 bases removed from V and 2 bases from J, the gap between germline ends came to 13 bases.

This chain links TRBV11-2 with TRBJ1-4; a possible D gene is TRBD1 (5 bases). Deletions cut 6 bases from V and 0 bases from J, with 17 bases between. Germline values: CDR1 SGHAT, CDR2 FQNNGV. This CDR3 spans 17 amino acids. The CDR3 here is CASRKRTDTTTNEKLFF. CDR3 bases: TGTGCCAGCAGGAAACGGACGGACACTACAACTAATGAAAAACTGTTTTTT.

V is TRBV6-5 and J is TRBJ2-3; TRBD2 matches 14 bases. The CDR3 totals 15 residues. Trimming removed 7 bases from V and 4 bases from J; junction bases left unmatched: 4. Germline V gene data show CDR1 as MNHEY and CDR2 as SVGAGI. CDR3 residues: CASIWGLAGADTQYF. The CDR3 nucleotides are TGTGCCAGCATTTGGGGACTAGCGGGAGCAGATACGCAGTATTTT.